The 28 T cell receptor beta chains listed next were all sequenced from one sample in a study of blood T cell repertoires in COVID-19. TCRdb keeps only in-frame clones here, not all; method: immunoSEQ multiplex PCR. Of under 70,000 clones listed, 90% were seen once; the top ten hold about 17%. Input material: peripheral blood. Every receptor here comes from a man older than 75 with acute or convalescent COVID-19.

The V gene is TRBV19, the J gene TRBJ2-1, with D uncertain. The germline CDR1 and CDR2 sequences are LNHDA and SQIVND (reference sequence). This CDR3 region has 14 residues. Trimming left V 5 bases short and J 6 bases short, with 14 bases between. The CDR3 here is CASSPRALTNEQFF. CDR3 coding DNA: TGTGCCAGTAGTCCACGAGCGTTGACCAATGAGCAGTTCTTC. The complete variable domain, with remaining parts taken from reference TRBV19 and TRBJ2-1, reads DGGITQSPKYLFRKEGQNVTLSCEQNLNHDAMYWYRQDPGQGLRLIYYSQIVNDFQKGDIAEGYSVSREKKESFPLTVTSAQKNPTAFYLCASSPRALTNEQFFGPGTRLTVL.

The chain has TRBV11-2 and TRBJ2-7; D is undetermined. Germline loops: CDR1 SGHAT, CDR2 FQNNGV. Deletions cut 2 bases from V and 1 base from J, with 9 bases between. The length of the CDR3 is 14 residues. The CDR3 sequence: CASSLRGQSYEQYF. CDR3 bases: TGTGCCAGCAGCTTACGTGGGCAGTCCTACGAGCAGTACTTC. The full variable domain, completed using reference TRBV11-2 and TRBJ2-7, is EAGVAQSPRYKIIEKRQSVAFWCNPISGHATLYWYQQILGQGPKLLIQFQNNGVVDDSQLPKDRFSAERLKGVDSTLKIQPAKLEDSAVYLCASSLRGQSYEQYFGPGTRLTVT.

This clone was recorded once. The chain has TRBV18 and TRBJ2-5; D is possibly TRBD1 (6 bases). V gave up 3 bases and J gave up 4 bases, with 9 bases separating them. The CDR3 spans 13 residues. Germline CDR1 and CDR2: KGHSH and LQKENI. CDR3 DNA sequence: TGTGCCAGCTCACCGTTAGGGGGAGAGACCCAGTACTTC. Translated: CASSPLGGETQYF. The variable domain in full, with the rest retrieved from reference TRBV18 and TRBJ2-5, is NAGVMQNPRHLVRRRGQEARLRCSPMKGHSHVYWYRQLPEEGLKFMVYLQKENIIDESGMPKERFSAEFPKEGPSILRIQQVVRGDSAAYFCASSPLGGETQYFGPGTRLLVL.

V is TRBV6-5 and J is TRBJ2-2; D possibly corresponds to TRBD1 (5 bases). Germline loops: CDR1 MNHEY, CDR2 SVGAGI. Trimming stripped 6 bases from V and 3 bases from J, with 14 bases between. This CDR3 is 15 amino acids long. This CDR3 is CASRPRTGDTGELFF. The CDR3, as DNA: TGTGCCAGCAGGCCCCGAACAGGTGACACCGGGGAGCTGTTTTTT.

The DNA of the CDR3 is TGTGCCAGTAGTTTGGAGCGGGGGGGCCCTACAGATACGCAGTATTTT. This gives the protein CASSLERGGPTDTQYF. The gene calls are TRBV19 and TRBJ2-3; 10 bases map to TRBD2. The CDR3 spans 16 residues. CDR1 LNHDA and CDR2 SQIVND come from the germline V gene (reference sequence). With V trimmed by 5 bases and J by 3 bases, 8 bases remained unmatched.

The chain employs TRBV5-1 and TRBJ2-2; a weak D match, TRBD1 (6 bases). Germline V lookup: CDR1 SGHRS, CDR2 YFSETQ. With 6 bases removed from V and 1 base from J, the gap between germline ends came to 13 bases. CDR3 length equals 15 residues. CDR3 DNA: TGCGCCAGCACCCGACAGGAGCTGAACACCGGGGAGCTGTTTTTT. Translated, it gives CASTRQELNTGELFF.

The rearrangement joins TRBV2 to TRBJ1-5; 9 bases map to TRBD1. This CDR3 contains 14 residues. J gave up 7 bases and V 4 bases, and 5 bases lay outside the gene matches. Per the germline V gene, CDR1 is SNHLY and CDR2 is FYNNEI. This CDR3 is CASSAGQGPQPQHF. As DNA, the CDR3 is TGTGCCAGCAGTGCGGGACAGGGCCCCCAGCCCCAGCATTTT.

The chain links TRBV28 to TRBJ2-5; possible D gene TRBD1, 6 bases. CDR3 length: 14 residues. Germline CDR1 MDHEN, CDR2 SYDVKM. Trimming took 5 bases from V and 2 from J, leaving 12 bases between them. The CDR3 bases are TGTGCCAGCAGTCGTCCAGGGGCACAAGAGACCCAGTACTTC. This gives the protein CASSRPGAQETQYF. Drawing the rest from reference TRBV28 and TRBJ2-5, the complete variable domain is DVKVTQSSRYLVKRTGEKVFLECVQDMDHENMFWYRQDPGLGLRLIYFSYDVKMKEKGDIPEGYSVSREKKERFSLILESASTNQTSMYLCASSRPGAQETQYFGPGTRLLVL.

Here the CDR3 DNA reads TGTGCCAGCAGCCTAGACAGCGGAACGGCCTACAATGAGCAGTTCTTC. Translation gives CASSLDSGTAYNEQFF. The V call is TRBV7-2, the J call TRBJ2-1, with D perhaps given as TRBD1 or TRBD2 (5 bases each). Germline V CDR1 and CDR2: SGHTA, FQGNSA. V gave up 5 bases and J gave up 2 bases, with 16 bases separating them. This CDR3 spans 16 amino acids.

The chain carries TRBV6-1 and TRBJ2-7, with no clear D. The germline CDR1 and CDR2 sequences are MNHNS and SASEGT. The CDR3 runs 11 residues. Trimming cost V 3 bases and J 6 bases, with 6 bases left between them. CDR3 sequence reads: CASSERREQYF. CDR3 sequence (DNA): TGTGCCAGCAGTGAGAGGCGCGAGCAGTACTTC.

This sequence joins TRBV18 and TRBJ2-3, with TRBD2 matching 7 bases. After removal of 4 bases from V and 8 bases from J, the junction contained 9 bases not matched to a gene. Germline loops: CDR1 KGHSH, CDR2 LQKENI. This CDR3 comprises 14 residues. The CDR3 bases are TGTGCCAGCTCACAGGGGACTATTGAATTTACGCAGTATTTT. Amino acids: CASSQGTIEFTQYF.

The J gene is TRBJ1-1, the V gene TRBV6-4; D is perhaps TRBD1 (6 bases). V lost 6 bases and J lost 1, with 9 bases in between. Germline V lookup: CDR1 MRHNA, CDR2 SNTAGT. CDR3 length: 13 amino acids. CDR3 loop: CASRGQTNTEAFF. The DNA of the CDR3 is TGTGCCAGCAGAGGACAGACGAACACTGAAGCTTTCTTT.

This clone was found a few times. The V gene is TRBV5-6, the J gene TRBJ2-7, with a tentative D call TRBD2 (6 bases). CDR3 length: 15 residues. CDR1 is SGHDT, CDR2 YYEEEE, per germline. Trimming pared 6 bases from V and 3 bases from J, leaving 19 bases between. The DNA of the CDR3 is TGTGCCAGCACGTGGAAGGCGGGGACCGGCTACGAGCAGTACTTC. Translating it yields CASTWKAGTGYEQYF.

This rearrangement joins TRBV4-1 to TRBJ2-5; perhaps TRBD1 as D (6 bases). The length of the CDR3 is 15 residues. The germline gives CDR1 MGHRA, CDR2 YSYEKL. V was trimmed by 0 bases and J by 2 bases, leaving 10 bases between them. The CDR3 DNA reads as TGCGCCAGCAGCCAAGATATACAGGGTCAAGAGACCCAGTACTTC. Translated: CASSQDIQGQETQYF.

The V gene is TRBV6-2 or TRBV6-3, the J gene TRBJ1-5; 9 bases align to TRBD1. The length of the CDR3 is 14 residues. Germline CDR1 MNHEY, CDR2 SVGEGT. V was pared by 2 bases and J by 6 bases, with 2 bases of the junction left unmatched. The DNA of the CDR3 is TGTGCCAGCAGTTACACAGGGGGCAGTCAGCCCCAGCATTTT. Translated: CASSYTGGSQPQHF.

The V and J genes are TRBV5-1 and TRBJ1-1, with a possible D match to TRBD1 (6 bases). The length of the CDR3 is 16 residues. Germline V CDR1 and CDR2: SGHRS, YFSETQ. Trimming left V 1 base short and J 5 bases short, with 18 bases between. CDR3: CASSLLTQGFETEAFF. CDR3 nucleotides: TGCGCCAGCAGCTTGTTAACTCAGGGGTTTGAAACTGAAGCTTTCTTT.

The chain is built from TRBV11-2 and TRBJ2-1; perhaps TRBD2 as D (7 bases). Germline loops: CDR1 SGHAT, CDR2 FQNNGV. The CDR3 runs 18 residues. V dropped 1 base and J dropped 6 bases, with 22 bases sitting between them. CDR3 protein: CASSLVVAGARMSNEQFF. CDR3 bases: TGTGCCAGCAGCTTAGTGGTTGCGGGGGCCCGAATGAGCAATGAGCAGTTCTTC.

This clone was seen more than once but under ten times. The CDR3 bases are TGTGCCAGCAGCCTGCTAGCGGGGGGGCATTTGGAGACCCAGTACTTC. It is translated as CASSLLAGGHLETQYF. V is TRBV5-6 and J is TRBJ2-5; 12 bases are shared with TRBD2. This CDR3 region has 16 residues. Losses at the gene ends were 4 bases for V and 5 bases for J; bases not matched to a gene: 9. CDR1 SGHDT and CDR2 YYEEEE come from the germline V gene.

This clone was observed once. J is TRBJ2-6 and V is TRBV19; 9 bases map to TRBD1. Germline CDR1 and CDR2: LNHDA and SQIVND (reference sequence). The CDR3 is made up of 15 amino acids. Germline trimming cut 7 bases from V and 2 bases from J; bases unmatched to any gene: 3. The CDR3 region is CASTRTGAGANVLTF. The CDR3 DNA reads TGTGCCAGTACCAGGACAGGGGCTGGGGCCAACGTCCTGACTTTC. Filled out from reference TRBV19 and TRBJ2-6, the complete variable domain reads DGGITQSPKYLFRKEGQNVTLSCEQNLNHDAMYWYRQDPGQGLRLIYYSQIVNDFQKGDIAEGYSVSREKKESFPLTVTSAQKNPTAFYLCASTRTGAGANVLTFGAGSRLTVL.

The chain recombines TRBV7-2 with TRBJ1-1; D remains ambiguous. The CDR3 covers 13 residues. Trimming cost V 5 bases and J 0 bases, with 7 bases left between them. The germline V gene encodes CDR1 SGHTA and CDR2 FQGNSA. The CDR3 region has the DNA TGTGCCAGCAGCACCACGGTGAACACTGAAGCTTTCTTT. Residues: CASSTTVNTEAFF.

The V gene is TRBV2, the J gene TRBJ1-5; 10 bases fit TRBD1. Germline CDR1 reads SNHLY; CDR2 reads FYNNEI. The CDR3 length is 15 residues. Trimming took 4 bases from V and 2 from J; bases not matched to a gene: 2. This CDR3 is CASSGGTGGNQPQHF. CDR3 coding DNA: TGTGCCAGCAGTGGTGGGACAGGGGGCAATCAGCCCCAGCATTTT.

The chain has TRBV19 and TRBJ1-6, with D perhaps matching TRBD1 (6 bases). Trimming pared 9 bases from V and 5 bases from J, leaving 14 bases between. CDR3 size: 14 residues. Germline CDR1 is LNHDA and CDR2 is SQIVND (reference sequence). This chain's CDR3 is CASQDRSNNSPLHF. The CDR3 DNA reads as TGTGCCAGCCAAGACAGGTCCAATAATTCACCCCTCCACTTT.

CDR3 sequence: CASSQVERGTRGYTF. CDR3 sequence (DNA): TGTGCCAGCAGCCAAGTTGAGCGGGGAACGAGAGGCTACACCTTC. The chain combines TRBV3-1 (or the pseudogene TRBV3-2) with TRBJ1-2; D call uncertain. This CDR3 region has 15 residues. Deletions cut 1 base from V and 8 bases from J, with 17 bases between. Germline V gene lookup returns CDR1 LGHDT and CDR2 YNNKEL (reference sequence).

This sequence joins TRBV6-4 and TRBJ1-2; tentative D call: TRBD1 (5 bases). Germline V CDR1 and CDR2: MRHNA, SNTAGT. The CDR3 consists of 15 residues. V dropped 5 bases and J dropped 4 bases, with 17 bases sitting between them. The CDR3 coding sequence is TGTGCCAGCAGTCCCGCAGCGGGGGGATCCTATGGCTACACCTTC. This sequence encodes CASSPAAGGSYGYTF.

This clone has only a few counts. The gene calls are TRBV5-4 and TRBJ2-5; TRBD2 matches at 8 bases. The CDR3 is made up of 15 amino acids. After removal of 1 base from V and 2 bases from J, the junction contained 4 bases not matched to a gene. Germline-derived CDR1 and CDR2 are SGHNT and YYREEE (reference sequence). The CDR3: CASSLLGGDQETQYF. As DNA, the CDR3 is TGTGCCAGCAGCTTGCTCGGGGGGGATCAAGAGACCCAGTACTTC. The full variable domain, with the rest looked up from reference TRBV5-4 and TRBJ2-5, is ETGVTQSPTHLIKTRGQQVTLRCSSQSGHNTVSWYQQALGQGPQFIFQYYREEENGRGNFPPRFSGLQFPNYSSELNVNALELDDSALYLCASSLLGGDQETQYFGPGTRLLVL.

The chain uses TRBV5-5 and TRBJ1-1; unclear D gene. Germline CDR1 is SGHKS and CDR2 is YYEKEE (reference sequence). This CDR3 has 13 residues. Trimming stripped 4 bases from V and 4 bases from J, with 11 bases between. This chain's CDR3 is CASSPRESTEAFF. The CDR3 region has the DNA TGTGCCAGCAGCCCTAGGGAGAGCACTGAAGCTTTCTTT.

The chain employs TRBV5-5 and TRBJ2-5; 7 bases line up with TRBD2. Germline-derived CDR1 and CDR2 are SGHKS and YYEKEE (reference sequence). Trimming took 4 bases from V and 4 from J; bases not matched to a gene: 7. CDR3 size: 14 residues. CDR3 residues: CASSPRGEGETQYF. Written as DNA, the CDR3 is TGTGCCAGCAGCCCACGGGGGGAAGGAGAGACCCAGTACTTC.

The chain joins TRBV5-4 to TRBJ2-2, with 12 bases matching TRBD2. Germline trimming cut 4 bases from V and 3 bases from J; bases unmatched to any gene: 7. The CDR3 consists of 17 residues. The V gene's germline CDR1 is SGHNT and CDR2 YYREEE (reference sequence). The CDR3 coding sequence is TGTGCCAGCAGCCCTGGACTAGCGGGGTTCTACACCGGGGAGCTGTTTTTT. It is translated as CASSPGLAGFYTGELFF.